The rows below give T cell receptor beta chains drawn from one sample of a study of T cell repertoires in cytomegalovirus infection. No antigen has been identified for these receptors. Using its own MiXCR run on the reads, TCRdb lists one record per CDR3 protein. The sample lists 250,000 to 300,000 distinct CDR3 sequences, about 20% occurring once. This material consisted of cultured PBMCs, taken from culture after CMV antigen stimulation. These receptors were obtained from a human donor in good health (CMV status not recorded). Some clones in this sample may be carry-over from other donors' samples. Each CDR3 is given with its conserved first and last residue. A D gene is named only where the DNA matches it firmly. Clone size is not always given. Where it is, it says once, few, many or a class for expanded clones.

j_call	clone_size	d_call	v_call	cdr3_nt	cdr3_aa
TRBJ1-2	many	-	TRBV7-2	TGTGCCAGCAGCAAAAGCAGAGATAACTATGGCTACACCTTC	CASSKSRDNYGYTF
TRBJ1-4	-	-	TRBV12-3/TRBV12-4	TGTGCCAGCAGCCACGACACGAGAAATGAAAAACTGTTTTTT	CASSHDTRNEKLFF
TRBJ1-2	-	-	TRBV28	TGTGCCAGCACCCCGGGACATTTAGGGACATACTATGGCTACACCTTC	CASTPGHLGTYYGYTF
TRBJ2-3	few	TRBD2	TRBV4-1	TGCGCCAGCAGCCAAGGCCGGGCGCGGGAGGTGGGAGATACGCAGTATTTT	CASSQGRAREVGDTQYF
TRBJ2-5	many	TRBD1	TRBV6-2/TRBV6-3	TGTGCCAGCAGTTACCCATTTGGACAGGGGGGAAGTCAAGAGACCCAGTACTTC	CASSYPFGQGGSQETQYF
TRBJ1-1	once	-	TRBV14	TGTGCCAGCAGCCAAGTGGCGGGTTACACTGAAGCTTTCTTT	CASSQVAGYTEAFF
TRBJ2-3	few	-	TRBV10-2	TGCGCCAGCAGTCACCGGGCGTACACAGATACGCAGTATTTT	CASSHRAYTDTQYF
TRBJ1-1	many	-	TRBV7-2	TGTGCCAGCAGCACCCTGCTCGGCACTGAAGCTTTCTTT	CASSTLLGTEAFF
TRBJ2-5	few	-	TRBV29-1	TGCAGCGTTGCCAGAAAAGAGACCCAGTACTTC	CSVARKETQYF
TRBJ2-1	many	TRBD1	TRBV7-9	TGTGCCAGCAGCTTACAGGGGGCTCAAGATGAGCAGTTCTTC	CASSLQGAQDEQFF
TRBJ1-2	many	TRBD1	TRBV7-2	TGTGCCAGCAGTCGGACCGGGACAGGGGTGGAAGGCTACACCTTC	CASSRTGTGVEGYTF
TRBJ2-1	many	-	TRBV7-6	TGTGCCAGCAGCGCCACATTGGGGCAGTTCTTC	CASSATLGQFF
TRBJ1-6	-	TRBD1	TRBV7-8	TGTGCCAGCAGCCCCCGACAGGGCGGTAATTCACCCCTCCACTTT	CASSPRQGGNSPLHF
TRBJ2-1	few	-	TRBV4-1	TGCGCCAGCAGCCAAGGAGGCGGAACGGGAGTGAGTTATGAGCAGTTCTTC	CASSQGGGTGVSYEQFF
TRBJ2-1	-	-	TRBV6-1	TGTGCCAGCAGTGAATGGCAGGGCTACAATGAGCAGTTCTTC	CASSEWQGYNEQFF
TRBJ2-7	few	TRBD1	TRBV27	TGTGCCAGCAGTTTTCCGGGACAGACTAAACCGGGGGAGCAGTACTTC	CASSFPGQTKPGEQYF
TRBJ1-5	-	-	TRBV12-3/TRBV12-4	TGTGCCAGCCGACAGGAAAGCAATCAGCCCCAGCATTTT	CASRQESNQPQHF
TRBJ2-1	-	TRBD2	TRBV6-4	TGTGCCAGCGCTCGGCGGGAGGGAAGTGGAAATGAGCAGTTCTTC	CASARREGSGNEQFF
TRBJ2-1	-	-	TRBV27	TGTGCCAGCAGTTTTCTCTTTTCTATCAACGATGCCGGACCGACCTACAATGAGCAGTTCTTC	CASSFLFSINDAGPTYNEQFF
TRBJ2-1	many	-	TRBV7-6	TGTGCCAGCAGCTCCCGAAGCGATAACGGTAGAACCTACAATGAGCAGTTCTTC	CASSSRSDNGRTYNEQFF
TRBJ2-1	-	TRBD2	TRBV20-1	TGCAGTGCCCCGGGACTAGCGGGCACCAATTTCTACAATGAGCAGTTCTTC	CSAPGLAGTNFYNEQFF
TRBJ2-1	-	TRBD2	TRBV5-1	TGCGCCAGCAGCTTGGCTGGAGCGGGAGGGCCGTACAATGAGCAGTTCTTC	CASSLAGAGGPYNEQFF
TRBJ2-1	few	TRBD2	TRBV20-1	TGCAGTGGTTTACATGACCAGCCAGCGGGGGATAACTACAATGAGCAGTTCTTC	CSGLHDQPAGDNYNEQFF
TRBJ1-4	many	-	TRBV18	TGTGCCAGCTCACCGAAACGCACAGGAGCAACTAATGAAAAACTGTTTTTT	CASSPKRTGATNEKLFF
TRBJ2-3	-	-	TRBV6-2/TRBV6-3	TGTGCCAGCAGTTCTAGGGGAGCCCGCGCAGATACGCAGTATTTT	CASSSRGARADTQYF
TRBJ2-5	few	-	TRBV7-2	TGTGCCAGCAGCTTAGCGCGATTCGGCGGGGTCCAAGAGACCCAGTACTTC	CASSLARFGGVQETQYF
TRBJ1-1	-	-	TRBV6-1	TGTGCCAGCAGTTACCCGCGGATGGCTTTCTTT	CASSYPRMAFF
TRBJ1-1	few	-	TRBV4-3	TGCGCCAGCAGCCAAGCCCAGGTTTCTGAAGCTTTCTTT	CASSQAQVSEAFF
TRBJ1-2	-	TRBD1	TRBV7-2	TGTGCCAGCAGCCGGACAGGGACTTATGGCTACACCTTC	CASSRTGTYGYTF
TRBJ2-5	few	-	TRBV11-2	TGTGCCAGCAGCTTCTTCCTACCCCAAGAGACCCAGTACTTC	CASSFFLPQETQYF
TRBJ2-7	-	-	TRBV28	TGTGCCACCGTGGACCACTCCTACGAGCAGTACTTC	CATVDHSYEQYF
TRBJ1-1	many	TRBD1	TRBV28	TGTGCCAGCAGCTCGTACAGGGGAAACACTGAAGCTTTCTTT	CASSSYRGNTEAFF
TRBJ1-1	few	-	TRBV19	TGTGCCAGTAGTTACGGGACGCTGAACACTGAAGCTTTCTTT	CASSYGTLNTEAFF
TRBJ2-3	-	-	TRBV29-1	TGCAGCGTTGATTGGCGGGAGAAGGGGGTAGATACGCAGTATTTT	CSVDWREKGVDTQYF
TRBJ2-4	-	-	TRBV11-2	TGTGCCAGCAGTACCGGTGGGAGTCTTTACATTCAGTACTTC	CASSTGGSLYIQYF
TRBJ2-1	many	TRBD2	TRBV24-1	TGTGCCACCAGTGATTTTCTAGCGGGAGTGAACAATGAGCAGTTCTTC	CATSDFLAGVNNEQFF
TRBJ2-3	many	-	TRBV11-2	TGTGCCAGCAGCTTATCCCCGCAGAGTGAGGTGGATACGCAGTATTTT	CASSLSPQSEVDTQYF
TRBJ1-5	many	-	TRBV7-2	TGTGCCAGCAGCTTAGCTTTATCGGGGGTTCAGCCCCAGCATTTT	CASSLALSGVQPQHF
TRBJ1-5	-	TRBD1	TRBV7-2	TGTGCCAGCAGCGGTCGACAGGGTGGGCAGCCCCAGCATTTT	CASSGRQGGQPQHF
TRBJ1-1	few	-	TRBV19	TGTGCCAGTAGTTTCCCTGTGGGGATAGTCACTGAAGCTTTCTTT	CASSFPVGIVTEAFF
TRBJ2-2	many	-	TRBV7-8	TGTGCCAGCAGCCCAAGCTACACCGGGGAGCTGTTTTTT	CASSPSYTGELFF
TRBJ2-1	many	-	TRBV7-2	TGTGCCAGCAGCCCCGAGCGGAATGAGCAGTTCTTC	CASSPERNEQFF
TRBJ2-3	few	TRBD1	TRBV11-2	TGTGCCAGCAGCTTAGGAGAGGGGGCGGTAGATACGCAGTATTTT	CASSLGEGAVDTQYF
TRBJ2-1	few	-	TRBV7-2	TGTGCCAGCAGCTTAGTGGTAGCGAGCAATGAGCAGTTCTTC	CASSLVVASNEQFF
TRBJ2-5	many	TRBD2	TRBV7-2	TGTGCCAGCAGCTCTCTGGGACTACTTCAAGAGACCCAGTACTTC	CASSSLGLLQETQYF
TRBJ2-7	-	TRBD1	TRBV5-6	TGTGCCAGCAGATTGGGACAGCTGTACGAGCAGTACTTC	CASRLGQLYEQYF
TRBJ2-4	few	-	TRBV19	TGTGCCAGTAGTATAGACTCGCCCCTTGTCCTAGCCAAAAACATTCAGTACTTC	CASSIDSPLVLAKNIQYF
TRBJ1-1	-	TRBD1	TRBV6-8	TGTGCCAGCAGGGATGGGACAGGGGTTGGGGGCACTGAAGCTTTCTTT	CASRDGTGVGGTEAFF
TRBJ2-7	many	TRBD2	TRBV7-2	TGTGCCAGCAGCCCTGGACTAGCGTTTGACTTC	CASSPGLAFDF
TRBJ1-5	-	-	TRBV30	TGTGCCTGGAGCCACGGTACTCAAAATCAGCCCCAGCATTTT	CAWSHGTQNQPQHF
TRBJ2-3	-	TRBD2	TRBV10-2	TGCGCCAGCAGTGAGCGGCGACTAGCGGGAGAGACAGATACGCAGTATTTT	CASSERRLAGETDTQYF
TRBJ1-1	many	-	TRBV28	TGTGCCAGCAGTCCCACCGGGAGAAGTACTTTCTTT	CASSPTGRSTFF